These 29 T cell receptor beta chains share one sample of origin, sequenced in a study of cytomegalovirus exposure and HLA in healthy donors. With 60 Vbeta and 13 Jbeta primers, the PCR was carried out. Repertoires were generated with immunoSEQ multiplex PCR, while TCRdb's copy carries only in-frame clones and drops some. The sample has around 150,000 clones, roughly 85% seen once. Sequenced input: PBMCs. These receptor sequences come from a man aged 40-50 years in good health and CMV-seronegative.

The chain employs TRBV13 and TRBJ2-7; 7 bases are shared with TRBD2. From germline, CDR1 is PRHDT and CDR2 FYEKMQ (reference sequence). Germline trimming cut 7 bases from V and 2 bases from J; bases unmatched to any gene: 5. This CDR3 has 13 amino acids. The CDR3 region is CASTPAGAYEQYF. The CDR3 region has the DNA TGTGCCAGCACCCCCGCGGGAGCCTACGAGCAGTACTTC.

The rearrangement uses TRBV6-6 and TRBJ1-4, with 10 nucleotides matching TRBD1. The germline gives CDR1 MNHNY, CDR2 SVGAGI (reference sequence). V lost 6 bases, J lost 5 bases, and 9 bases stayed unmatched. The CDR3 totals 16 residues. This CDR3 reads CASSRGWDRGNEKLFF. The CDR3 DNA reads as TGTGCCAGCAGCCGCGGCTGGGACAGGGGAAATGAAAAACTGTTTTTT.

The CDR3 nucleotides are TGTGCCAGTAGTAGGGACAGGTCAGATACGCAGTATTTT. Translation: CASSRDRSDTQYF. This sequence joins TRBV19 and TRBJ2-3; 8 nucleotides align to TRBD1. Germline CDR1 reads LNHDA; CDR2 reads SQIVND (reference sequence). J lost 4 bases, V lost 4 bases, and 1 base had no gene match. The CDR3 consists of 13 residues.

This sequence joins TRBV5-1 and TRBJ2-7, with TRBD1 matching over 10 bases. The V gene's germline CDR1 is SGHRS and CDR2 YFSETQ. This CDR3 comprises 17 residues. V was pared by 4 bases and J by 2 bases, with 12 bases of the junction left unmatched. CDR3 amino acids: CASSLRRGQGRTYEQYF. CDR3 DNA sequence: TGCGCCAGCAGCCTCAGGAGGGGACAGGGGAGAACCTACGAGCAGTACTTC.

The V call is TRBV11-3, the J call TRBJ1-1, with D unresolved. Per the germline V gene, CDR1 is SGHNT and CDR2 is YENEEA. Deletions cut 4 bases from V and 1 base from J, with 7 bases between. The CDR3 extends over 13 amino acids. CDR3 sequence (DNA): TGTGCCAGCAGCTGGGCGACGAACACTGAAGCTTTCTTT. This sequence encodes CASSWATNTEAFF.

The chain combines TRBV29-1 with TRBJ1-2; possibly TRBD1 for D (5 bases). The germline V gene encodes CDR1 SQVTM and CDR2 ANQGSEA. Trimming left V 3 bases short and J 5 bases short, with 13 bases between. The CDR3 has 13 amino acids. Written as DNA, the CDR3 is TGCAGCGTTGACACCCGGGGGAAATATGGCTACACCTTC. Its translation: CSVDTRGKYGYTF.

The CDR3 spells CASKGRQGMPLDTEAFF. In DNA, the CDR3 is TGTGCCAGCAAGGGCCGACAGGGGATGCCGCTGGACACTGAAGCTTTCTTT. The chain links TRBV2 to TRBJ1-1; 8 bases align to TRBD1. With 7 bases clipped from V and 3 bases from J, the junction kept 16 bases outside the gene matches. CDR1 SNHLY and CDR2 FYNNEI come from the germline V gene. The CDR3 is made up of 17 amino acids.

The chain employs TRBV30 and TRBJ1-3, with D unclear. CDR1 and CDR2 (germline): GTSNPN, SVGIG (reference sequence). This CDR3 is built from 13 residues. The V and J ends lost 0 bases and 4 bases respectively, with 7 bases between them. Here the CDR3 reads CAWSVRGGNTIYF. The CDR3 DNA reads TGTGCCTGGAGTGTCAGAGGGGGAAACACCATATATTTT.

This CDR3 is CASSPPDFLSTETQYF. The CDR3 DNA follows: TGTGCCAGCTCACCCCCGGACTTTCTCAGTACAGAGACCCAGTACTTC. The J gene is TRBJ2-5, the V gene TRBV18; tentatively, D is TRBD2 (5 bases). Germline V gives CDR1 KGHSH, CDR2 LQKENI. The CDR3 loop spans 16 amino acids. Trimming left V 3 bases short and J 4 bases short, with 18 bases between.

The chain uses TRBV6-5 and TRBJ1-1; the match to TRBD1 covers 9 bases. Germline V lookup: CDR1 MNHEY, CDR2 SVGAGI. CDR3 length: 13 residues. The V gene end was trimmed by 5 bases and the J gene end by 5 bases; junction bases not matched to a gene: 3. CDR3: CASSEQGATEAFF. For the CDR3, the DNA is TGTGCCAGCAGTGAACAGGGGGCGACTGAAGCTTTCTTT.

CDR3 bases: TGTGCCAGCAGCGCCGGACTGGGGAACACCGGGGAGCTGTTTTTT. Protein product: CASSAGLGNTGELFF. V usage is TRBV7-2 and J usage is TRBJ2-2; D is perhaps TRBD2 (5 bases). V dropped 5 bases and J dropped 1 base, with 11 bases sitting between them. Germline V gene data show CDR1 as SGHTA and CDR2 as FQGNSA. This CDR3 is 15 amino acids long.

The chain links TRBV7-2 to TRBJ2-1, with TRBD2 identical over 8 bases. With V trimmed by 5 bases and J by 9 bases, 15 bases remained unmatched. This CDR3 comprises 16 residues. Germline V gene sequence: CDR1 SGHTA, CDR2 FQGNSA. For the CDR3, the DNA is TGTGCCAGCAGCAACCTTCCTTCCGGGACTAGTCGTGAGCAGTTCTTC. Amino acids: CASSNLPSGTSREQFF.

The V and J genes are TRBV4-1 and TRBJ2-2; D uncertain. Germline loops: CDR1 MGHRA, CDR2 YSYEKL. With 0 bases removed from V and 5 bases from J, the gap between germline ends came to 4 bases. The CDR3 contains 13 residues. The CDR3 spells CASSQDQTGELFF. For the CDR3, the DNA is TGCGCCAGCAGCCAAGATCAAACCGGGGAGCTGTTTTTT.

V is TRBV19 and J is TRBJ1-2; weak D call: TRBD1 (5 bases). This CDR3 contains 15 residues. V was trimmed by 3 bases and J by 0 bases, leaving 11 bases between them. Germline CDR1 LNHDA, CDR2 SQIVND (reference sequence). CDR3: CASSIQGGTNYGYTF. For the CDR3, the DNA is TGTGCCAGTAGTATCCAGGGCGGGACTAACTATGGCTACACCTTC.

This clone was seen a handful of times. This chain links TRBV6-5 with TRBJ2-5, with TRBD2 as a possible D gene (6 bases). Deletions cut 5 bases from V and 1 base from J, with 14 bases between. This CDR3 comprises 15 residues. The V gene's germline CDR1 is MNHEY and CDR2 SVGAGI. The CDR3 bases are TGTGCCAGCAGTGGGGTGGGGGGATCCCAAGAGACCCAGTACTTC. As protein: CASSGVGGSQETQYF.

V is TRBV23-1 and J is TRBJ2-7; 13 bases align to TRBD2. TRBV23-1 is an open reading frame whose function is uncertain. The CDR3 length is 19 residues. V was pared by 7 bases and J by 5 bases, with 20 bases of the junction left unmatched. CDR3: CASTVKNGTSGTFLHEQYF. CDR3 nucleotides: TGCGCCAGCACCGTAAAGAACGGGACTAGCGGGACCTTTCTCCACGAGCAGTACTTC.

This clone was detected only once. The chain is built from TRBV2 and TRBJ2-7, with D uncertain. Germline V gene data show CDR1 as SNHLY and CDR2 as FYNNEI. The CDR3 covers 12 residues. The V gene lost 6 bases and the J gene lost 1 base, with 7 bases spanning the gap. CDR3: CASRLVSYEQYF. CDR3 coding DNA: TGTGCCAGCAGGCTAGTTTCCTACGAGCAGTACTTC.

The J gene is TRBJ2-7, the V gene TRBV9; TRBD2 might be the D (5 bases). Looked up from germline, CDR1 is SGDLS and CDR2 is YYNGEE. V lost 2 bases, J lost 4 bases, and 16 bases lay in between. The CDR3 loop spans 15 amino acids. This CDR3 reads CASSVGGSGSYEQYF. The CDR3 nucleotides read TGTGCCAGCAGCGTTGGCGGGTCCGGGTCGTACGAGCAGTACTTC. The variable domain in full, completed from reference TRBV9 and TRBJ2-7, reads DSGVTQTPKHLITATGQRVTLRCSPRSGDLSVYWYQQSLDQGLQFLIQYYNGEERAKGNILERFSAQQFPDLHSELNLSSLELGDSALYFCASSVGGSGSYEQYFGPGTRLTVT.

This rearrangement joins TRBV7-2 to TRBJ1-3, with 7 bases matching TRBD1. The V segment lost 5 bases and the J segment 0 bases; nucleotides outside the gene matches: 7. The CDR3 length is 16 residues. The germline V gene encodes CDR1 SGHTA and CDR2 FQGNSA. The CDR3: CASSAQGDLSGNTIYF. For the CDR3, the DNA is TGTGCCAGCAGCGCCCAGGGGGACCTCTCTGGAAACACCATATATTTT.

Points on this clone: Different DNA sequences within this sample yield the same CDR3. The CDR3: CASRDQGSSYEQYF. CDR3 DNA: TGCGCCAGCAGAGACCAGGGAAGCTCCTACGAGCAGTACTTC. This chain links TRBV5-1 with TRBJ2-7; TRBD1 might be the D (5 bases). The germline CDR1 and CDR2 sequences are SGHRS and YFSETQ. This CDR3 region has 14 residues. V was trimmed by 5 bases and J by 0 bases, leaving 12 bases between them.

J is TRBJ2-1 and V is TRBV6-1, with unresolved D. CDR3 size: 14 residues. Trimming shortened V by 6 bases and J by 0 bases, and 9 bases separated the two germline ends. Germline V CDR1 and CDR2: MNHNS, SASEGT. DNA for the CDR3: TGTGCCAGCAGCGAAAATAACTCCTACAATGAGCAGTTCTTC. It specifies CASSENNSYNEQFF.

CDR3 sequence (DNA): TGTGCCAGCAGCAGTGGAACGGGACTAGCCGGCGGGGAGCTGTTTTTT. Protein: CASSSGTGLAGGELFF. The rearrangement joins TRBV27 to TRBJ2-2; 9 bases match TRBD2. V was clipped by 6 bases and J by 7 bases; unmatched bases: 12. Germline-derived CDR1 and CDR2 are MNHEY and SMNVEV (reference sequence). This CDR3 has 16 amino acids.

The rearrangement joins TRBV27 to TRBJ2-4; D is possibly TRBD2 (6 bases). V was clipped by 6 bases and J by 0 bases, with 18 bases between them. The CDR3 length is 17 residues. CDR1 is MNHEY and CDR2 is SMNVEV in the germline V gene (reference sequence). DNA of the CDR3: TGTGCCAGCAGCCCCGAGGGAGGCCTTGGAGCCAAAAACATTCAGTACTTC. Its translation is CASSPEGGLGAKNIQYF.

The genes are TRBV5-5 and TRBJ2-7; 7 bases agree with TRBD1. The CDR3 contains 14 residues. The V and J ends lost 4 bases and 2 bases, in that order; junction bases with no gene match: 6. Germline lookup yields CDR1 SGHKS and CDR2 YYEKEE (reference sequence). In DNA form, the CDR3 reads TGTGCCAGCAGCACTTCAGGGGGACCCTACGAGCAGTACTTC. Translating gives CASSTSGGPYEQYF.

In this sample, this clone turned up a few times. This chain uses TRBV30 with TRBJ1-5, with unresolved D. Looked up from germline, CDR1 is GTSNPN and CDR2 is SVGIG (reference sequence). The CDR3 sequence is 13 residues long. V lost 3 bases and J lost 5, with 11 bases in between. CDR3 residues: CAWRLSGDQPQHF. The CDR3 bases are TGTGCCTGGAGACTCTCGGGTGATCAGCCCCAGCATTTT.

The V and J genes are TRBV27 and TRBJ2-2; 8 bases align to TRBD2. Looked up from germline, CDR1 is MNHEY and CDR2 is SMNVEV (reference sequence). V shed 5 bases and J 4 bases; nucleotides not matched to a gene: 18. This CDR3 spans 19 amino acids. The CDR3 sequence: CASSPHGMSGGSPTGELFF. For the CDR3, the DNA is TGTGCCAGCAGTCCTCACGGGATGAGCGGGGGATCCCCCACCGGGGAGCTGTTTTTT.

CDR3 bases: TGTGCCAGCAGACCGCGAAAGACCGGGGAGCTGTTTTTT. Translation gives CASRPRKTGELFF. The chain uses TRBV28 and TRBJ2-2; D call uncertain. CDR1 and CDR2 from the germline V gene are MDHEN and SYDVKM. The CDR3 has 13 amino acids. The V end lost 6 bases, the J end lost 5 bases, and 10 bases lay between the germline ends.

The J gene is TRBJ2-5, the V gene TRBV5-1, with 8 bases lining up with TRBD1. The CDR3 is 14 amino acids. Trimming cost V 4 bases and J 1 base; bases outside gene matches: 3. CDR1 SGHRS and CDR2 YFSETQ come from the germline V gene. The CDR3 coding sequence is TGCGCCAGCAGCCCGGGACAGGCCCAAGAGACCCAGTACTTC. The encoded protein is CASSPGQAQETQYF.

This clone was seen a few times. The CDR3 DNA sequence: TGTGCCAGCAGACGTCGCTCTAGCGGGAGTAATGAGCAGTTCTTC. It codes for CASRRRSSGSNEQFF. The chain employs TRBV28 and TRBJ2-1, with TRBD2 matching over 10 bases. J gave up 7 bases and V 6 bases, and 9 bases lay outside the gene matches. Germline lookup yields CDR1 MDHEN and CDR2 SYDVKM. The CDR3 is 15 residues long.